This T cell receptor beta chain was sequenced during a study of T-cell reconstitution after alpha-beta-depleted transplantation in children. The sample holds a few counts of this clonotype. A TCRbeta library incorporating unique molecular identifiers was prepared. TCRdb fed the PCR reads into MiXCR, producing one record per CDR3 protein. The sample carries some 350,000 distinct CDR3 sequences, 10% recorded once. The clonotype was recovered from a human donor who donated a stem cell graft to a child with acute lymphoblastic leukemia. The sequencing here drew on PBMCs from the stem cell graft donor, taken from the stem cell graft.

CDR3 in amino acids: CASRVRGATVYEQYF. The CDR3 nucleotides read TGTGCCAGCAGGGTTAGGGGCGCGACGGTTTACGAGCAGTACTTC. V and J are TRBV27 and TRBJ2-7; D may be TRBD1 (5 bases). The CDR3 is 15 amino acids. V lost 6 bases, J lost 4 bases, and 19 bases lay in between. Germline values: CDR1 MNHEY, CDR2 SMNVEV (reference sequence).